What follows is one T cell receptor beta chain and its context. How the authors handled the data: Reference gene primer amplification gave nucleated cell count estimates. The table came from immunoSEQ multiplex PCR; TCRdb's copy has only in-frame clones and leaves some out. The DNA gave D and trimming, while V, J and clone size come from that table. The sample has 140,000 to 150,000 clones, 80% to 90% seen once; the top ten hold roughly 8.4%. This entry is derived from a study of blood T cell repertoires in COVID-19. Background on the study: Collection of acute and convalescent COVID-19 samples took place in the United States, Italy and Spain. The cDNA or gDNA used as material had been derived from T cells, B-cell-depleted T cells, or PBMCs.

With 6 bases removed from V and 2 bases from J, the gap between germline ends came to 16 bases. Germline CDR1 and CDR2: SQVTM and ANQGSEA. This CDR3 contains 14 residues. The receptor comes from a human donor with acute or convalescent COVID-19. The donor label of this sample is uncertain. The sequenced material came from peripheral blood. This rearrangement joins TRBV29-1 to TRBJ1-2; D is ambiguous. The DNA for the CDR3 is TGCAGCGTCGAGGACGGGGATCTCAACTATGGCTACACCTTC. As protein: CSVEDGDLNYGYTF.